The clone carrying this T cell receptor (beta chain) has ten or more counts. Its specificity is unknown. The data belong to a study of T cell repertoires in cytomegalovirus infection. Study information: Public signatures in TCR beta pointed to CMV infection and matching HLA type. Findings of the study overall: Pooled public TCR beta family frequency picked out CMV carriers with the relevant HLA.

Germline V lookup: CDR1 SGHTA, CDR2 FQGNSA. The CDR3 is 15 residues long. Trimming removed 5 bases from V and 3 bases from J; junction bases left unmatched: 6. From the reads, TCRdb called clonotypes with MiXCR, one entry per CDR3 protein. The profile covers about 890,000 distinct CDR3 sequences, with about a third appearing a single time and over 13% taken by the ten largest. Specimen: cultured CD8+ T cells from PBMCs, collected from culture after CMV antigen stimulation. The rearrangement joins TRBV7-2 to TRBJ1-5; 8 bases are shared with TRBD1. The TCR was taken from a human donor in good health (CMV status not recorded). Some clones in this sample may be carry-over from other donors' samples. Here the CDR3 reads CASSAQGAINQPQHF. The DNA of the CDR3 is TGTGCCAGCAGCGCGCAGGGGGCTATCAATCAGCCCCAGCATTTT.